The clone carrying this T cell receptor beta chain was detected ten times or more. Antigen specificity is unknown. The entry originates in a study of T-cell reconstitution after alpha-beta-depleted transplantation in children. General study findings and limits: Reportedly, roughly two months post-transplant, alpha-beta T cells arose from several hundred expanded graft clones. Surviving recipient cells, namely T cells and thymic progenitors, were the source of high day-60 TCRbeta diversity in some patients. After one year, T-cell counts and TCRbeta diversity mostly came from new T cells.

Library preparation (for TCRbeta) was performed with unique molecular identifiers. TCRdb reprocessed the PCR reads with MiXCR, giving one entry per CDR3 protein. The table includes more than 15,000 distinct CDR3 sequences, 4.5% to 6.5% detected once. Trimming left V 3 bases short and J 2 bases short, with 9 bases between. CDR3 length equals 14 residues. The source material was PBMCs, sampled before TCRalphabeta/CD19-depleted stem cell transplant. The rearrangement joins TRBV12-3 or TRBV12-4 to TRBJ2-3; D may correspond to TRBD1 or TRBD2 (6 bases each). This receptor was obtained from a boy aged 10-17 years with acute lymphoblastic leukemia, due to receive a stem cell transplant. This chain's CDR3 is CASSFAGHTDTQYF. As DNA, the CDR3 is TGTGCCAGCAGTTTCGCGGGACACACAGATACGCAGTATTTT.